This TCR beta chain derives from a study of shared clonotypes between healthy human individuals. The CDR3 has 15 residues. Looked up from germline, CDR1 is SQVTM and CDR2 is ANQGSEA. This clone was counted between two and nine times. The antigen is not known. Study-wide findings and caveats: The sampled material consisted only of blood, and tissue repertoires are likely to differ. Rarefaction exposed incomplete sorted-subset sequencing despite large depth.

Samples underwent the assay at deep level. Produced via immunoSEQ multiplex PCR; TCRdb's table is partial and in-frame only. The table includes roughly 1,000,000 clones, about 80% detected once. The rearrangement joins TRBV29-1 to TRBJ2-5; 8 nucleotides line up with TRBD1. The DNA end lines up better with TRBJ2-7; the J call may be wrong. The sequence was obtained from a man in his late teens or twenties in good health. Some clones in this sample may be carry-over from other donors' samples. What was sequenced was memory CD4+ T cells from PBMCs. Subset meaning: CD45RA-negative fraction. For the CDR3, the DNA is TGCAGCGTTGTTAGGTTGGAGACAGGGGTTTACGAGCAGTACTTC. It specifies CSVVRLETGVYEQYF.